What follows are 29 T cell receptor beta chains derived from one specimen sequenced in a study of PD-1 and CTLA-4 blockade in melanoma (dated by TCRdb to the early 2020s). The receptor library was made with the immunoSEQ multiplex PCR assay. Held by TCRdb, this immuneACCESS table contains in-frame sequences only and omits some clones. Under half of the omission traces to an unresolved V gene where checked; the cause of the rest is unknown. This sample gives about 16,000 clones in total; about 73% of them show up just once. Jointly, the top ten make up around 14% of the sample. Here the sequenced sample was CD8+ T cells from peripheral blood, taken from a patient given anti-PD-1 treatment. Every receptor here comes from a human donor with melanoma.

Within the sample, this clone is hyperexpanded. This sequence joins TRBV27 and TRBJ2-7; no clear D gene. V dropped 5 bases and J dropped 7 bases, with 15 bases sitting between them. The CDR3 runs to 13 residues. Germline values: CDR1 MNHEY, CDR2 SMNVEV (reference sequence). The CDR3 loop is CASSPTAAGEQYF. The CDR3 DNA is TGTGCCAGCAGTCCCACGGCCGCCGGGGAGCAGTACTTC.

The rearrangement uses TRBV27 and TRBJ2-1, with 8 bases lining up with TRBD2. The CDR3 loop spans 16 amino acids. Trimming cost V 6 bases and J 6 bases; bases outside gene matches: 13. CDR1 and CDR2 from the germline V gene are MNHEY and SMNVEV (reference sequence). CDR3 coding DNA: TGTGCCAGCAGCCCAACCCCCTCAGCGGGGGTCAATGAGCAGTTCTTC. As protein: CASSPTPSAGVNEQFF.

The table lists this clone with a few counts. The chain carries TRBV2 and TRBJ2-7, with 13 positions matching TRBD2. This CDR3 region has 14 residues. V trimming: 6 bases; J trimming: 3 bases; junction bases outside the gene matches: 2. Germline CDR1 reads SNHLY; CDR2 reads FYNNEI. The CDR3 DNA is TGTGCCAGCAGACTAGCGGGGGGGCTCTACGAGCAGTACTTC. Translated: CASRLAGGLYEQYF.

The rearrangement uses TRBV19 and TRBJ2-1; 8 positions match TRBD2. This CDR3 has 17 residues. The J segment lost 4 bases and the V segment lost 4 bases, leaving 12 bases of the junction unmatched. Germline V gene lookup returns CDR1 LNHDA and CDR2 SQIVND (reference sequence). The CDR3 sequence is CASSREGTSGYYNEQFF. CDR3 sequence (DNA): TGTGCCAGTAGTAGGGAAGGAACTAGCGGTTATTACAATGAGCAGTTCTTC.

V usage is TRBV24-1 and J usage is TRBJ2-1, with TRBD2 as a possible D gene (6 bases). Trimming removed 7 bases at V and 4 bases at J, with 10 bases between. From germline, CDR1 is KGHDR and CDR2 SFDVKD. The CDR3 length is 13 residues. The CDR3, as DNA: TGTGCCACCAGGGGGAGGAATTACAATGAGCAGTTCTTC. Its translation is CATRGRNYNEQFF.

The genes are TRBV6-5 and TRBJ1-2; the match to TRBD1 covers 7 bases. Germline V gene lookup returns CDR1 MNHEY and CDR2 SVGAGI. This CDR3 has 16 amino acids. Trimming took 2 bases from V and 6 from J; bases not matched to a gene: 12. This CDR3 is CASSYLEGAHYDGYTF. The DNA of the CDR3 is TGTGCCAGCAGTTACCTAGAGGGGGCGCATTATGATGGCTACACCTTC.

The table lists this clone with a few counts. V is TRBV12-3 or TRBV12-4 and J is TRBJ2-2; D call uncertain. The V end was cut by 8 bases, the J end by 3 bases, with 7 bases between. The CDR3 runs to 12 residues. CDR3 amino acids: CASGGDTGELFF. DNA of the CDR3: TGTGCCAGCGGTGGAGACACCGGGGAGCTGTTTTTT.

The chain joins TRBV5-4 to TRBJ1-2; no clear D gene. CDR3 length: 16 amino acids. Germline assignment: CDR1 SGHNT and CDR2 YYREEE (reference sequence). Trimming removed 3 bases from V and 2 bases from J, with 17 bases in between. This CDR3 is CASSYPFGRLNYGYTF. The CDR3 DNA is TGTGCCAGCAGCTACCCCTTTGGCAGGCTGAACTATGGCTACACCTTC.

This chain uses TRBV19 with TRBJ2-5, with a weak D call TRBD2 (6 bases). The CDR3 runs to 15 residues. V lost 4 bases to trimming and J lost 2 bases, with 14 bases between them. The V gene's germline CDR1 is LNHDA and CDR2 SQIVND (reference sequence). The CDR3 DNA is TGTGCCAGTAGTACCGACGGGAGTGGGCAAGAGACCCAGTACTTC. Protein: CASSTDGSGQETQYF.

The chain carries TRBV6-5 and TRBJ1-1; D ambiguous. V dropped 7 bases and J dropped 0 bases, with 12 bases sitting between them. CDR1 is MNHEY, CDR2 SVGAGI, per germline. The CDR3 consists of 14 residues. CDR3 sequence reads: CASKHQSVNTEAFF. CDR3 coding DNA: TGTGCCAGCAAACACCAATCGGTGAACACTGAAGCTTTCTTT.

This chain links TRBV4-1 with TRBJ1-1; no firm D call. The germline gives CDR1 MGHRA, CDR2 YSYEKL. CDR3 length equals 13 residues. V lost 2 bases, J lost 6 bases, and 10 bases lay in between. The CDR3 coding sequence is TGCGCCAGCAGCCAAATCGGGGTGGCTGAAGCTTTCTTT. This codes for CASSQIGVAEAFF.

This chain links TRBV9 with TRBJ1-4; D remains ambiguous. The germline V gene has CDR1 SGDLS and CDR2 YYNGEE. This CDR3 is built from 12 residues. The ends were cut back, 5 bases at V and 8 bases at J, with 10 bases in the middle. The CDR3 sequence: CASRGLEEKLFF. The CDR3, as DNA: TGTGCCAGCAGGGGGTTGGAAGAAAAACTGTTTTTT.

V usage is TRBV27 and J usage is TRBJ1-1; TRBD1 is a possible D gene (6 bases). V was trimmed by 6 bases and J by 4 bases, leaving 18 bases between them. The CDR3 is 15 amino acids. Germline assignment: CDR1 MNHEY and CDR2 SMNVEV (reference sequence). The CDR3 region has the DNA TGTGCCAGCAGCCCAATTACAGGGTGGGGCACTGAAGCTTTCTTT. As protein: CASSPITGWGTEAFF.

The chain combines TRBV16 with TRBJ2-7, with D tentatively TRBD1 or TRBD2 (5 bases each). The ends were cut back, 4 bases at V and 1 base at J, with 8 bases in the middle. The CDR3 is 13 amino acids. In germline, CDR1 is KGHSY, CDR2 FQNENV. CDR3 bases: TGTGCCAGCAGCCCGGGGCTATCCTACGAGCAGTACTTC. Translation gives CASSPGLSYEQYF.

This clone was detected only a few times. This chain links TRBV5-6 with TRBJ2-7; TRBD2 matches 8 bases. CDR3 length equals 12 residues. The trim removed 1 base at V and 10 bases at J, leaving 4 bases unmatched. Germline CDR1 SGHDT, CDR2 YYEEEE. DNA for the CDR3: TGTGCCAGCAGCTTGATAAGCGGGAGTCAGTACTTC. Amino acid sequence: CASSLISGSQYF.

The chain is built from TRBV5-6 and TRBJ1-1; D not certain. From germline, CDR1 is SGHDT and CDR2 YYEEEE. The CDR3 runs to 17 residues. Trimming removed 4 bases from V and 0 bases from J, with 19 bases in between. In nucleotides, the CDR3 is TGTGCCAGCAGCCCCCTTTTGTCGGCCTATTTGAACACTGAAGCTTTCTTT. Protein sequence: CASSPLLSAYLNTEAFF.

The chain combines TRBV12-3 or TRBV12-4 with TRBJ2-1; D might be TRBD1 (6 bases). The CDR3 sequence is 13 residues long. With 7 bases removed from V and 7 bases from J, the gap between germline ends came to 14 bases. The CDR3 protein is CASTPQGMNEQFF. CDR3 bases: TGTGCCAGCACTCCACAGGGTATGAATGAGCAGTTCTTC.

The rearrangement uses TRBV2 and TRBJ2-3; TRBD2 aligns across 10 bases. The V gene's germline CDR1 is SNHLY and CDR2 FYNNEI. CDR3 size: 15 residues. V shed 6 bases and J 0 bases; nucleotides not matched to a gene: 3. The CDR3 here is CASRASGGSTDTQYF. The CDR3 DNA reads as TGTGCCAGCAGGGCTAGCGGGGGAAGCACAGATACGCAGTATTTT. Based on the CDR3 plus reference TRBV2 and TRBJ2-3, the full variable domain is EPEVTQTPSHQVTQMGQEVILRCVPISNHLYFYWYRQILGQKVEFLVSFYNNEISEKSEIFDDQFSVERPDGSNFTLKIRSTKLEDSAMYFCASRASGGSTDTQYFGPGTRLTVL.

This clone showed up just a few times. The chain has TRBV5-1 and TRBJ1-3; 9 positions agree with TRBD1. This CDR3 region has 17 residues. CDR1 is SGHRS and CDR2 is YFSETQ in the germline V gene. Trimming at V came to 4 bases and at J to 2 bases, leaving 10 bases not matched to a gene. The CDR3 DNA reads TGCGCCAGCAGCCAAGGTTGGGGGACAGGGACTGGAAACACCATATATTTT. This translates into CASSQGWGTGTGNTIYF.

The V call is TRBV24-1, the J call TRBJ2-1; D may match TRBD1 or TRBD2 (6 bases each). In germline, CDR1 is KGHDR, CDR2 SFDVKD. V lost 0 bases and J 5 bases, leaving 16 bases between the germline ends. This CDR3 is built from 17 residues. The CDR3 coding sequence is TGTGCCACCAGTGATTTGGGGGGCGGGAAGGTGAACAATGAGCAGTTCTTC. This codes for CATSDLGGGKVNNEQFF.

The V and J genes are TRBV5-6 and TRBJ2-7; no clear D gene. Germline values: CDR1 SGHDT, CDR2 YYEEEE. The V and J ends lost 0 bases and 2 bases respectively, with 6 bases between them. This CDR3 is 13 amino acids long. This chain's CDR3 is CASSLGITYEQYF. The CDR3 coding sequence is TGTGCCAGCAGCTTGGGGATTACCTACGAGCAGTACTTC.

The chain joins TRBV4-1 to TRBJ2-2; 10 bases map to TRBD1. Germline V CDR1 and CDR2: MGHRA, YSYEKL. Trimming at V came to 3 bases and at J to 8 bases, leaving 6 bases not matched to a gene. This CDR3 has 15 residues. CDR3 loop: CASSHADRGNGELFF. The DNA of the CDR3 is TGCGCCAGCAGCCACGCGGACAGGGGGAATGGGGAGCTGTTTTTT.

By share of the sample, this clone is large (0.1 to 1%). The chain carries TRBV20-1 and TRBJ2-3; 9 nucleotides match TRBD2. CDR1 is DFQATT, CDR2 SNEGSKA, per germline (reference sequence). This CDR3 is built from 17 residues. V was pared by 3 bases and J by 4 bases, with 14 bases of the junction left unmatched. The CDR3 here is CSASAGGTLRAPDTQYF. The CDR3 DNA reads as TGCAGTGCTAGTGCGGGAGGGACATTAAGGGCCCCAGATACGCAGTATTTT.

The chain uses TRBV19 and TRBJ1-2; D is unresolved. V was trimmed by 4 bases and J by 2 bases, leaving 11 bases between them. Germline V gene lookup returns CDR1 LNHDA and CDR2 SQIVND (reference sequence). CDR3 length: 14 amino acids. The DNA of the CDR3 is TGTGCCAGTAGTAGTTTAGGGCAAAACTATGGCTACACCTTC. Translated, it gives CASSSLGQNYGYTF.

This clone was seen only a few times. The chain recombines TRBV12-3 or TRBV12-4 with TRBJ2-7; TRBD1 matches at 9 bases. V shed 3 bases, J shed 5 bases, and the junction held 2 bases outside the gene matches. This CDR3 region has 13 residues. CDR3 sequence: CASSLTGGDEQYF. In DNA, the CDR3 is TGTGCCAGCAGTTTGACAGGGGGAGACGAGCAGTACTTC.

The rearrangement joins TRBV5-5 to TRBJ2-7, with no clear D. The germline gives CDR1 SGHKS, CDR2 YYEKEE (reference sequence). The V and J ends lost 0 bases and 0 bases respectively, with 4 bases between them. The CDR3 length is 13 residues. The CDR3 region has the DNA TGTGCCAGCAGCTTGGTACTCTCCTACGAGCAGTACTTC. This codes for CASSLVLSYEQYF. The entire variable domain, with the rest obtained from reference TRBV5-5 and TRBJ2-7, is as follows: DAGVTQSPTHLIKTRGQQVTLRCSPISGHKSVSWYQQVLGQGPQFIFQYYEKEERGRGNFPDRFSARQFPNYSSELNVNALLLGDSALYLCASSLVLSYEQYFGPGTRLTVT.

This rearrangement joins TRBV11-1 to TRBJ2-7; D not resolved. This CDR3 has 13 amino acids. The germline gives CDR1 SGHAT, CDR2 FQDESV (reference sequence). V gave up 1 base and J gave up 5 bases, with 9 bases separating them. This CDR3 is CASSLVFTNEQYF. In DNA form, the CDR3 reads TGTGCCAGCAGCTTAGTCTTTACGAACGAGCAGTACTTC.

The V and J genes are TRBV19 and TRBJ2-3; a weak D match, TRBD2 (5 bases). Trimming removed 10 bases at V and 0 bases at J, with 17 bases between. The length of the CDR3 is 15 residues. Germline CDR1 is LNHDA and CDR2 is SQIVND (reference sequence). CDR3 coding DNA: TGTGCCACTACGAAAGTTGGCGGGAGCACAGATACGCAGTATTTT. It yields the protein CATTKVGGSTDTQYF.

The chain carries TRBV27 and TRBJ2-7; a weak D match, TRBD2 (6 bases). Germline assignment: CDR1 MNHEY and CDR2 SMNVEV (reference sequence). Trimming cost V 2 bases and J 4 bases, with 18 bases left between them. The length of the CDR3 is 16 residues. The CDR3 bases are TGTGCCAGCAGTTTAAGTCCGGGCCTTGGGACTTACGAGCAGTACTTC. It translates to CASSLSPGLGTYEQYF.